This TCR beta chain was documented in a study of blood T cell repertoires in COVID-19. Assay: immunoSEQ multiplex PCR; the TCRdb copy retains only in-frame clones and omits some. This table holds roughly 80,000 clones, roughly four fifths found once. V lost 2 bases and J lost 4, with 11 bases in between. The CDR3 has 14 amino acids. The germline V gene encodes CDR1 MNHNS and CDR2 SASEGT. The V gene is TRBV6-1, the J gene TRBJ2-5, with D possibly TRBD2 on 6 matching bases. Material for sequencing was peripheral blood. The clonotype was recovered from a human donor in a cohort sampled during active COVID-19. The CDR3 nucleotides are TGTGCCAGCAGTGAACGGGGACTGGGAGAGACCCAGTACTTC. Protein sequence: CASSERGLGETQYF.